Below, 15 T cell receptor beta chains from the same sample are listed, as sequenced in a study of patients and donors after allogeneic stem cell transplantation. TCRdb reanalysed the RT-PCR reads using MiXCR and keeps one entry per CDR3 protein. The repertoire holds 390,000 or so distinct CDR3 sequences, with around 15% as singletons. Sequenced: blood, either unsorted or a sorted T cell fraction (not recorded which). These receptor sequences come from a human donor who was either an allogeneic HSCT recipient or a stem cell or donor lymphocyte infusion donor (not recorded which). It is not recorded whose cells these are; they may come from a transplant donor.

The rearrangement joins TRBV5-1 to TRBJ1-4; 8 bases are a match to TRBD1. After removal of 4 bases from V and 6 bases from J, the junction contained 5 bases not matched to a gene. Germline loops: CDR1 SGHRS, CDR2 YFSETQ. This CDR3 comprises 14 residues. The CDR3, as DNA: TGCGCCAGCAGCCTCCGGACAGGGCATGAAAAACTGTTTTTT. It is translated as CASSLRTGHEKLFF.

The chain carries TRBV20-1 and TRBJ2-5, with D tentatively TRBD2 (6 bases). There are 14 residues in the CDR3. The ends were cut back, 0 bases at V and 2 bases at J, with 10 bases in the middle. Per the germline V gene, CDR1 is DFQATT and CDR2 is SNEGSKA (reference sequence). CDR3 sequence reads: CSARDLAKQETQYF. In DNA form, the CDR3 reads TGCAGTGCTAGAGATCTAGCGAAGCAAGAGACCCAGTACTTC.

This clonotype was seen a few times. The chain has TRBV7-2 and TRBJ2-7, with D perhaps TRBD1 or TRBD2 (5 bases each). CDR3 length: 15 residues. The V gene lost 3 bases and the J gene lost 0 bases, with 12 bases spanning the gap. Germline-derived CDR1 and CDR2 are SGHTA and FQGNSA. DNA of the CDR3: TGTGCCAGCAGCTTCGGGGCGCGGAGCTCCTACGAGCAGTACTTC. Protein: CASSFGARSSYEQYF.

This sequence joins TRBV5-4 and TRBJ2-7, with D perhaps matching TRBD2 (6 bases). The CDR3 runs to 14 residues. CDR1 is SGHNT and CDR2 is YYREEE in the germline V gene (reference sequence). V was clipped by 4 bases and J by 2 bases, with 13 bases between them. This CDR3 reads CASSGGRGTYEQYF. CDR3 in DNA: TGTGCCAGCAGCGGGGGACGGGGGACCTACGAGCAGTACTTC.

The rearrangement links TRBV28 to TRBJ2-7; 10 nucleotides align to TRBD2. With V trimmed by 8 bases and J by 9 bases, 10 bases remained unmatched. In germline, CDR1 is MDHEN, CDR2 SYDVKM. The CDR3 loop spans 13 amino acids. This chain's CDR3 is CASVLQREGRQYF. Written as DNA, the CDR3 is TGTGCCAGCGTTCTCCAGCGGGAGGGCCGGCAGTACTTC.

This clonotype was observed a few times. DNA of the CDR3: TGCAGTGCTTCCGACAGAGATGATCAGCCCCAGCATTTT. Protein sequence: CSASDRDDQPQHF. The rearrangement links TRBV20-1 to TRBJ1-5, with a weak D call TRBD1 (5 bases). The CDR3 runs 13 residues. Germline CDR1 reads DFQATT; CDR2 reads SNEGSKA (reference sequence). Trimming stripped 5 bases from V and 5 bases from J, with 13 bases between.

This clonotype was observed a few times. The CDR3 is CASSLQGGKYNEQFF. DNA for the CDR3: TGTGCCAGCAGCTTACAGGGAGGAAAGTACAATGAGCAGTTCTTC. The chain joins TRBV11-3 to TRBJ2-1, with D perhaps matching TRBD2 (6 bases). Germline CDR1 SGHNT, CDR2 YENEEA. The CDR3 has 15 amino acids. Trimming stripped 2 bases from V and 4 bases from J, with 12 bases between.

This clonotype was counted between two and nine times. The V and J genes are TRBV7-2 and TRBJ2-3, with 11 bases matching TRBD2. Germline CDR1 is SGHTA and CDR2 is FQGNSA. The CDR3 covers 17 residues. V was clipped by 1 base and J by 3 bases; unmatched bases: 6. In DNA, the CDR3 is TGTGCCAGCAGCTTAGTAAGGCTAGCGGGGGGAACAGATACGCAGTATTTT. Its translation: CASSLVRLAGGTDTQYF.

The chain carries TRBV11-2 and TRBJ2-5; the D is unclear. The germline gives CDR1 SGHAT, CDR2 FQNNGV. V lost 0 bases and J lost 13, with 12 bases in between. CDR3 length: 12 residues. The CDR3 DNA reads as TGTGCCAGCAGCTTAGAATCGAGCGTTCCGTACTTC. This gives the protein CASSLESSVPYF. Using reference TRBV11-2 and TRBJ2-5 for the parts outside the CDR3, the full variable domain is EAGVAQSPRYKIIEKRQSVAFWCNPISGHATLYWYQQILGQGPKLLIQFQNNGVVDDSQLPKDRFSAERLKGVDSTLKIQPAKLEDSAVYLCASSLESSVPYFGPGTRLLVL.

This clonotype turned up a few times. The chain couples TRBV10-3 to TRBJ1-6; the D is unclear. This CDR3 contains 17 residues. CDR1 is ENHRY and CDR2 is SYGVKD in the germline V gene. V was pared by 4 bases and J by 2 bases, with 15 bases between. CDR3 coding DNA: TGTGCCATCAGTGGAGAAGGTTCCCAAACCTATAATTCACCCCTCCACTTT. Protein sequence: CAISGEGSQTYNSPLHF.

The chain has TRBV12-3 or TRBV12-4 and TRBJ2-7; either TRBD1 or TRBD2 may supply D (5 bases each). This CDR3 contains 15 residues. Trimming removed 6 bases at V and 2 bases at J, with 17 bases between. The DNA for the CDR3 is TGTGCCAGCAGACCGGCCGGGACGGGGACCTACGAGCAGTACTTC. Amino acid sequence: CASRPAGTGTYEQYF.

The rearrangement links TRBV2 to TRBJ2-2, with 8 bases identical to TRBD1. Trimming at V came to 4 bases and at J to 4 bases, leaving 5 bases not matched to a gene. The CDR3 extends over 15 amino acids. The germline V gene has CDR1 SNHLY and CDR2 FYNNEI. Here the CDR3 DNA reads TGTGCCAGCAGTGCGACAGGGGCCCGCACCGGGGAGCTGTTTTTT. It is translated as CASSATGARTGELFF.

The chain combines TRBV4-1 with TRBJ2-5; 7 positions agree with TRBD2. The trim removed 2 bases at V and 4 bases at J, leaving 7 bases unmatched. The germline V gene has CDR1 MGHRA and CDR2 YSYEKL. The CDR3 is 15 residues long. As DNA, the CDR3 is TGCGCCAGCAGCCAAATTGCGGGAGCGGGAGAGACCCAGTACTTC. The encoded protein is CASSQIAGAGETQYF.

This clonotype was observed at least ten times. J is TRBJ1-5 and V is TRBV4-2; D uncertain. This CDR3 region has 15 residues. Germline V gene sequence: CDR1 LGHNA, CDR2 YNFKEQ. V gave up 1 base and J gave up 0 bases, with 7 bases separating them. The CDR3 DNA sequence: TGTGCCAGCAGCCAAGTGTCTAGTAGCAATCAGCCCCAGCATTTT. It translates to CASSQVSSSNQPQHF.

The chain couples TRBV7-2 to TRBJ1-2; perhaps TRBD1 as D (6 bases). CDR1 is SGHTA, CDR2 FQGNSA, per germline. Trimming left V 4 bases short and J 8 bases short, with 20 bases between. The CDR3 sequence is 15 residues long. The CDR3 DNA reads TGTGCCAGCAGCTGGCCGGGGGCAGGGAACGACGGCTACACCTTC. It encodes CASSWPGAGNDGYTF.